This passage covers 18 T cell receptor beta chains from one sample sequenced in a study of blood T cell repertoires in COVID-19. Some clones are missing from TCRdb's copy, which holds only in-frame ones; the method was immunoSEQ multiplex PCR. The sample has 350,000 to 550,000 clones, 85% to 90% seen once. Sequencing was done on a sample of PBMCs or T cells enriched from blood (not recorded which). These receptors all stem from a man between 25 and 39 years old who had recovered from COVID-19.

For the CDR3, the DNA is TGTGCCAGCAGCTGGAGACAGGGGAAGGGTTCACCCCTCCACTTT. Translated, it gives CASSWRQGKGSPLHF. The chain has TRBV5-6 and TRBJ1-6; 8 bases match TRBD1. Looked up from germline, CDR1 is SGHDT and CDR2 is YYEEEE. V dropped 3 bases and J dropped 9; count of bases not matched to a gene: 8. The CDR3 has 15 residues.

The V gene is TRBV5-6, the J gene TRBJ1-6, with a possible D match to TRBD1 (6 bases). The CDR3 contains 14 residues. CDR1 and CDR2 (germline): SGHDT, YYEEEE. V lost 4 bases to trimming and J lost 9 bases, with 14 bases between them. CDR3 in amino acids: CASSGGGHSSPLHF. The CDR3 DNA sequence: TGTGCCAGCAGCGGGGGGGGGCACAGTTCACCCCTCCACTTT.

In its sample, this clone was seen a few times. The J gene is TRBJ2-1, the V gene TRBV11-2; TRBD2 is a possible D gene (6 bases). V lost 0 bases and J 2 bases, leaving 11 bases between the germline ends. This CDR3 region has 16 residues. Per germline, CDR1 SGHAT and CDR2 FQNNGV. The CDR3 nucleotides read TGTGCCAGCAGCTTAGAACGGGAGCCTACCTACAATGAGCAGTTCTTC. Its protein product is CASSLEREPTYNEQFF.

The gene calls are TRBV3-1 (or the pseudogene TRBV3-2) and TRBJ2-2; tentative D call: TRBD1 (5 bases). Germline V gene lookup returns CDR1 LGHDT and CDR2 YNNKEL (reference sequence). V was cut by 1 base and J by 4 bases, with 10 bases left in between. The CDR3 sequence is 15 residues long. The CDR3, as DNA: TGTGCCAGCAGCCAAGGTCTAGGGGTCACCGGGGAGCTGTTTTTT. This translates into CASSQGLGVTGELFF.

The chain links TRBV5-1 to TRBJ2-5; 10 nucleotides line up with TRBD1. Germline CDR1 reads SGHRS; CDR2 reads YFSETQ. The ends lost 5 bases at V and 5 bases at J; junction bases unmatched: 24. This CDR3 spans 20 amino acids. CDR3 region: CASSLLSQYSGTGVGETQYF. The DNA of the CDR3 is TGCGCCAGCAGTCTACTCTCGCAATACTCCGGGACAGGGGTCGGGGAGACCCAGTACTTC.

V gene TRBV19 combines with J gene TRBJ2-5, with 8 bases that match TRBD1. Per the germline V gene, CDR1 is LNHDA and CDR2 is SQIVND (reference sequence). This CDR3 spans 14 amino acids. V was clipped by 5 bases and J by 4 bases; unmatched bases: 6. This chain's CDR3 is CASSSQGAGETQYF. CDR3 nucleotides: TGTGCCAGTAGTTCCCAGGGGGCTGGAGAGACCCAGTACTTC.

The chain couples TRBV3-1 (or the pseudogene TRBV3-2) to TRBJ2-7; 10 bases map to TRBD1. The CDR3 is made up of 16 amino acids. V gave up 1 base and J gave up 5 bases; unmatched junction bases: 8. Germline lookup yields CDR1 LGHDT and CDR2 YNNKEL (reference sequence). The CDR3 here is CASSQAPGQGVHEQYF. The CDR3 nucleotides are TGTGCCAGCAGCCAAGCTCCTGGACAGGGGGTCCACGAGCAGTACTTC.

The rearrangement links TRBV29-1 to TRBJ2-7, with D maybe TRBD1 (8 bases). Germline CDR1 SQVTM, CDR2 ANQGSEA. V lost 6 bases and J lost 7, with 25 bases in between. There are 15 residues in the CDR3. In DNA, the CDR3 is TGCAGCGTAGGGGGGGGAGGACAGGGAGCTGGTGAGCAGTACTTC. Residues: CSVGGGGQGAGEQYF.

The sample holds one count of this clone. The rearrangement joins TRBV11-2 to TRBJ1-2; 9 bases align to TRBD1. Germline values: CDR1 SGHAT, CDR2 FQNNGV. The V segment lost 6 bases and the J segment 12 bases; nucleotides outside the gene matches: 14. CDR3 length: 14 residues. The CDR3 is CASRILGGTGLHTF. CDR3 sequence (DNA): TGTGCCAGCAGAATTCTGGGGGGGACAGGGTTACACACCTTC.

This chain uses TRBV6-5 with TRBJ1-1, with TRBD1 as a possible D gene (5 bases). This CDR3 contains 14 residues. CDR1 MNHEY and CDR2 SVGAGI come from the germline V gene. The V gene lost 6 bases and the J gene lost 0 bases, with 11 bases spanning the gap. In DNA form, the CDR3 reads TGTGCCAGCAGCCGGACAATCATGAACACTGAAGCTTTCTTT. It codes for CASSRTIMNTEAFF.

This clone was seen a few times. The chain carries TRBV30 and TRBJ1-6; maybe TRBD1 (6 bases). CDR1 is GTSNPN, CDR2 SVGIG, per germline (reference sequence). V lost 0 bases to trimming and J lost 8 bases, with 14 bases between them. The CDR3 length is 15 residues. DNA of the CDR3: TGTGCCTGGAGTGTAAACGCAGGGGCTTATTCACCCCTCCACTTT. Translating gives CAWSVNAGAYSPLHF.

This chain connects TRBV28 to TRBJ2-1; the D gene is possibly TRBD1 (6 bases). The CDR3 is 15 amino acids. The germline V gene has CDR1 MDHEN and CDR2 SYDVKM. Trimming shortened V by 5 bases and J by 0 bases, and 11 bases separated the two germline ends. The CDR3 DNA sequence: TGTGCCAGCAGTCGGACAGAGAGCTCCTACAATGAGCAGTTCTTC. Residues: CASSRTESSYNEQFF.

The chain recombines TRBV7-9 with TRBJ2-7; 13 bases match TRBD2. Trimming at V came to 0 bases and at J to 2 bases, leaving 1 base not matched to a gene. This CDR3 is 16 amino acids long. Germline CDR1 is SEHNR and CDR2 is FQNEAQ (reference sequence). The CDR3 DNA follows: TGTGCCAGCAGCTTAGCCACTAGCGGGAGGGCCTACGAGCAGTACTTC. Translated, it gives CASSLATSGRAYEQYF.

The CDR3 DNA sequence: TGTGCCAGCAGCCCCGGGGGAGCGGGAGCCTACGAGCAGTACTTC. This gives the protein CASSPGGAGAYEQYF. V and J are TRBV11-2 and TRBJ2-7; 8 bases match TRBD2. CDR3 length equals 15 residues. Germline CDR1 reads SGHAT; CDR2 reads FQNNGV. Trimming took 5 bases from V and 2 from J; bases not matched to a gene: 8.

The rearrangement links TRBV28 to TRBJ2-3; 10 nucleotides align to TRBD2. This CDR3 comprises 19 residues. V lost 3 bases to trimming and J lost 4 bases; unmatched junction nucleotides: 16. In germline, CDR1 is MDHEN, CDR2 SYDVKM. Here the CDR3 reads CASSFQREGTAGGSDTQYF. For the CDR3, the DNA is TGTGCCAGCAGTTTCCAGCGGGAGGGCACGGCTGGGGGATCAGATACGCAGTATTTT. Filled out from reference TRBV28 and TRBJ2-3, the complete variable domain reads DVKVTQSSRYLVKRTGEKVFLECVQDMDHENMFWYRQDPGLGLRLIYFSYDVKMKEKGDIPEGYSVSREKKERFSLILESASTNQTSMYLCASSFQREGTAGGSDTQYFGPGTRLTVL.

The CDR3 region has the DNA TGTGCCACCAGTGCTACTCCCCCCACCGGGGAGCTGTTTTTT. This sequence encodes CATSATPPTGELFF. The V gene is TRBV24-1, the J gene TRBJ2-2, with unresolved D. V was trimmed by 5 bases and J by 4 bases, leaving 10 bases between them. CDR1 and CDR2 from the germline V gene are KGHDR and SFDVKD. This CDR3 comprises 14 residues.

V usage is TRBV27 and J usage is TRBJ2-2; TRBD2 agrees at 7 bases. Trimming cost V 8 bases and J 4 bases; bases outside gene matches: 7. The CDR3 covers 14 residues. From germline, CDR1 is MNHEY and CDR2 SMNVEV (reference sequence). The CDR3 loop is CASRDGTTTGELFF. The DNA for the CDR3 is TGTGCCAGCCGGGACGGGACTACCACCGGGGAGCTGTTTTTT.

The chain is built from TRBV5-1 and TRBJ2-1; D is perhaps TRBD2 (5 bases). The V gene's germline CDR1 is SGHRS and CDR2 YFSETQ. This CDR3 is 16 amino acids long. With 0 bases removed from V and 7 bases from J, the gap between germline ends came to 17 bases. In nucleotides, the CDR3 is TGCGCCAGCAGCTTGGCTCCTAGCATGTTGAGGAATGAGCAGTTCTTC. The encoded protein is CASSLAPSMLRNEQFF.